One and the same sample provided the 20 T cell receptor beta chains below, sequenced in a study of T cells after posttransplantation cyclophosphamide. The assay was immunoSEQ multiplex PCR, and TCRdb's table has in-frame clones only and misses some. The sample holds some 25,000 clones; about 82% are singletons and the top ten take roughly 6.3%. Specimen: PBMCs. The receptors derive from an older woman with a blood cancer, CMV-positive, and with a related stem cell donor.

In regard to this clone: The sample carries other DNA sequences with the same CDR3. The chain's CDR3 is CASPPRPRPYYEQYF. The CDR3 region has the DNA TGTGCCAGCCCCCCGCGCCCCCGCCCCTACTACGAGCAGTACTTC. The rearrangement joins TRBV27 to TRBJ2-7; D remains ambiguous. Trimming removed 8 bases at V and 3 bases at J, with 20 bases between. Germline CDR1 MNHEY, CDR2 SMNVEV (reference sequence). This CDR3 is built from 15 residues.

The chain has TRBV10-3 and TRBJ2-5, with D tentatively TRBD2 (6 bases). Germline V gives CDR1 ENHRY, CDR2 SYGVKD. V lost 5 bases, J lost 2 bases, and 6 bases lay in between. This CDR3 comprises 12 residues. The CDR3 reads CAISRGQETQYF. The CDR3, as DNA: TGTGCCATCAGTCGGGGGCAAGAGACCCAGTACTTC.

In DNA form, the CDR3 reads TGTGCCAGTAGTATCCCCTGGAAGGGAGAGGAGACCCAGTACTTC. It yields the protein CASSIPWKGEETQYF. The chain recombines TRBV19 with TRBJ2-5; TRBD2 is a possible D gene (5 bases). The V gene lost 3 bases and the J gene lost 5 bases, with 16 bases spanning the gap. Germline values: CDR1 LNHDA, CDR2 SQIVND (reference sequence). The CDR3 is 15 amino acids.

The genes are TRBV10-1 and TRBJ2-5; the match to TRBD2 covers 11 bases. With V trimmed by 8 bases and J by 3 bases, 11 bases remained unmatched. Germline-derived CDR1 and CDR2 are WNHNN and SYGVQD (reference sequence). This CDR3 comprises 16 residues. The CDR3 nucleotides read TGCGCCAGCCATAAACTAGCGGGAGTCGGTGAAGAGACCCAGTACTTC. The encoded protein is CASHKLAGVGEETQYF.

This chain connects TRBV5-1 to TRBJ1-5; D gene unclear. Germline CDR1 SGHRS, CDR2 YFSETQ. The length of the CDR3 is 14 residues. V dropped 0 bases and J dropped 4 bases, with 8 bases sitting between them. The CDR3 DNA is TGCGCCAGCAGCTTGGGAGACGGGAATCAGCCCCAGCATTTT. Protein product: CASSLGDGNQPQHF.

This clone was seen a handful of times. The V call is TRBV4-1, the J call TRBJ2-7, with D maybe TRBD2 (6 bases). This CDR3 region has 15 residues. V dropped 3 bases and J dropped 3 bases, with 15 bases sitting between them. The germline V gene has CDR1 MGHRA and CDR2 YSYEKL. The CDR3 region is CASSQGTQRFYEQYF. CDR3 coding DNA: TGCGCCAGCAGCCAGGGGACTCAGCGGTTCTACGAGCAGTACTTC.

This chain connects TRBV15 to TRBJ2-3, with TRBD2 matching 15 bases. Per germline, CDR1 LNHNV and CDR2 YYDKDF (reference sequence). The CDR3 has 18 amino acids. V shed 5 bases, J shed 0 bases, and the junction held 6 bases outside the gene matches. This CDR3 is CATSGGTSGRRSTDTQYF. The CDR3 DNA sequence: TGTGCCACCAGCGGCGGGACTAGCGGGAGGAGGAGCACAGATACGCAGTATTTT.

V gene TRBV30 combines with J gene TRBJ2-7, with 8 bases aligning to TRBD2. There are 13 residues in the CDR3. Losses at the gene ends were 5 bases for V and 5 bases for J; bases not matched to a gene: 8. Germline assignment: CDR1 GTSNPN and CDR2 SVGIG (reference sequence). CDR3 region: CAWAEGLGNEQYF. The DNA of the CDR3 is TGTGCCTGGGCTGAGGGACTAGGCAACGAGCAGTACTTC.

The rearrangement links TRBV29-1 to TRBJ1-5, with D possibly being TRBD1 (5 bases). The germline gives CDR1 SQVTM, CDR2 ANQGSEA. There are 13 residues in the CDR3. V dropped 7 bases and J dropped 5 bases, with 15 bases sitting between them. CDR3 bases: TGCAGCGCGATAGGGGCGTTAGATCAGCCCCAGCATTTT. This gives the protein CSAIGALDQPQHF.

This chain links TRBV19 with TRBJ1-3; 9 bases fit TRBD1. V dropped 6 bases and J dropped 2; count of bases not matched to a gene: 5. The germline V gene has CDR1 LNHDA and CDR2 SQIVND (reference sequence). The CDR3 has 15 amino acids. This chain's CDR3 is CASRLQGAAGNTIYF. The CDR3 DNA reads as TGTGCCAGTAGACTACAGGGGGCAGCTGGAAACACCATATATTTT.

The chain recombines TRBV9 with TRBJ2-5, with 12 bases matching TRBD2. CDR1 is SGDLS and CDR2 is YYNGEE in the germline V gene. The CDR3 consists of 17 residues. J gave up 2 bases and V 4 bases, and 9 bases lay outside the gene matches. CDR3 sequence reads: CASSYGLAGSFQETQYF. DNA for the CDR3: TGTGCCAGCAGCTATGGACTAGCGGGGAGCTTTCAAGAGACCCAGTACTTC.

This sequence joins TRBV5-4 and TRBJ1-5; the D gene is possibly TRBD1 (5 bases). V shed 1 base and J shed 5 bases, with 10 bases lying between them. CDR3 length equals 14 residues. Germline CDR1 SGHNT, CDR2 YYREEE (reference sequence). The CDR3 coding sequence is TGTGCCAGCAGCTTGAGACAGACCCATCAGCCCCAGCATTTT. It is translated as CASSLRQTHQPQHF.

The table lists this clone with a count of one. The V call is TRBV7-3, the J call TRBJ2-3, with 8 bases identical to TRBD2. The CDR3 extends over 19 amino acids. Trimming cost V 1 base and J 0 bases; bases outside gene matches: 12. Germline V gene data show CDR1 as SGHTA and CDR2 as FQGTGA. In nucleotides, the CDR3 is TGTGCCAGCAGCTTAAAGGGCTTCCGGCGGGAGGAAAGCACAGATACGCAGTATTTT. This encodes CASSLKGFRREESTDTQYF.

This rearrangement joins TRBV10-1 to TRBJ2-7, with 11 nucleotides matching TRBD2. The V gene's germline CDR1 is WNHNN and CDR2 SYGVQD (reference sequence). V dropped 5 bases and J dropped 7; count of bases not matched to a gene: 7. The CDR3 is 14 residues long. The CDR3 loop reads CASSHGTSGREQYF. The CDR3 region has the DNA TGCGCCAGCAGTCACGGGACTAGCGGACGGGAGCAGTACTTC.

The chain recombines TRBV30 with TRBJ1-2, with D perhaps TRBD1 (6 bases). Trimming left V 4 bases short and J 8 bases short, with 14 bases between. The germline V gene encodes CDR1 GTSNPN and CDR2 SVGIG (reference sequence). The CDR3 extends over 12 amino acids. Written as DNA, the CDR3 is TGTGCCTGGACTCAGGGGAATCCAGGCTACACCTTC. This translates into CAWTQGNPGYTF.

The CDR3 DNA reads TGTGCCAGTAGTATCTCGGTAACTAATGAAAAACTGTTTTTT. This translates into CASSISVTNEKLFF. The chain combines TRBV19 with TRBJ1-4; no clear D. V gave up 3 bases and J gave up 1 base, with 6 bases separating them. This CDR3 is built from 14 residues. Germline V lookup: CDR1 LNHDA, CDR2 SQIVND (reference sequence).

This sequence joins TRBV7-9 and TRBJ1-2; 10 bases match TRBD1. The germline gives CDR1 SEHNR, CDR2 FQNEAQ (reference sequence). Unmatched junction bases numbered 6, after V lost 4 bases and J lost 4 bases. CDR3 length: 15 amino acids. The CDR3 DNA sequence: TGTGCCAGCAGCTCACGACAGGGGGCGCGCTATGGCTACACCTTC. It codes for CASSSRQGARYGYTF.

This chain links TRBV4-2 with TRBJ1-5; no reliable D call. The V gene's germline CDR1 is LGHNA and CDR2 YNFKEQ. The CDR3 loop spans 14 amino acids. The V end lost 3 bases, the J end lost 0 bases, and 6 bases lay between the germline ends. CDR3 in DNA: TGTGCCAGCAGCCACGGAGATAGCAATCAGCCCCAGCATTTT. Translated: CASSHGDSNQPQHF.

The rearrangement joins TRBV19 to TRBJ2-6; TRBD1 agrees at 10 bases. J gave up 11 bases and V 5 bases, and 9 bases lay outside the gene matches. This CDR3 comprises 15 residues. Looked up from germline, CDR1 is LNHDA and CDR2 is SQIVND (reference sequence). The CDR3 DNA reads TGTGCCAGTAGTCCGGAGACAGGGGGCGGGCACGTCCTGACTTTC. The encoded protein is CASSPETGGGHVLTF.

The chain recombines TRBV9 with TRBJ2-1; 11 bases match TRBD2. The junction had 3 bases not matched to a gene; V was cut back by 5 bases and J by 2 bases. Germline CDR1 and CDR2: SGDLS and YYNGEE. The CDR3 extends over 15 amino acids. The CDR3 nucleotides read TGTGCCAGCAGTATAGCGGGAGGGCCCTACAATGAGCAGTTCTTC. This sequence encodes CASSIAGGPYNEQFF.